The 9 T cell receptor beta chains listed next were all sequenced from one sample in a study of CD8 T cells in ankylosing spondylitis. Study-wide results and caveats: Blood of patients with ankylosing spondylitis appeared to be characterized by a TCR beta motif of roughly eight highly homologous variants.

TCRdb reprocessed the 5' RACE reads via MiXCR and lists one record per CDR3 protein. The sample holds 350,000 to 450,000 distinct CDR3 sequences, 25% to 30% seen once. These receptors' antigens are unknown. Input material: blood, either unsorted or a sorted T cell fraction (not recorded which). The receptors here all came from a male donor with ankylosing spondylitis.

V and J are TRBV29-1 and TRBJ2-5; D not resolved. Deletions cut 2 bases from V and 5 bases from J, with 12 bases between. CDR1 and CDR2 from the germline V gene are SQVTM and ANQGSEA. The CDR3 length is 13 residues. CDR3 in amino acids: CSVETGSEETQYF. As DNA, the CDR3 is TGCAGCGTTGAAACCGGGTCGGAGGAGACCCAGTACTTC.

This clonotype was counted a few times. V is TRBV7-2 and J is TRBJ2-1; D unclear. The CDR3 loop spans 15 amino acids. Trimming took 5 bases from V and 1 from J, leaving 12 bases between them. CDR1 is SGHTA, CDR2 FQGNSA, per germline. CDR3 loop: CASSNILGSYNEQFF. The CDR3 DNA reads as TGTGCCAGCAGCAACATTTTGGGATCCTACAATGAGCAGTTCTTC.

V is TRBV7-9 and J is TRBJ1-5; no clear D gene. V was trimmed by 5 bases and J by 4 bases, leaving 6 bases between them. Germline V gene lookup returns CDR1 SEHNR and CDR2 FQNEAQ (reference sequence). The CDR3 runs to 12 residues. The CDR3 bases are TGTGCCAGCAGCACAGAGAATCAGCCCCAGCATTTT. The encoded protein is CASSTENQPQHF.

This clonotype showed up just a few times. The chain recombines TRBV5-1 with TRBJ2-3; D unclear. Germline V gene sequence: CDR1 SGHRS, CDR2 YFSETQ. V dropped 2 bases and J dropped 1 base, with 17 bases sitting between them. This CDR3 is 17 amino acids long. The CDR3: CASSFPPSPAGTDTQYF. DNA for the CDR3: TGCGCCAGCAGCTTTCCCCCATCGCCGGCGGGCACAGATACGCAGTATTTT.

In its sample, this clonotype was seen many times. The chain combines TRBV6-1 with TRBJ1-5; D not resolved. The CDR3 sequence is 15 residues long. The germline V gene encodes CDR1 MNHNS and CDR2 SASEGT. V lost 6 bases, J lost 0 bases, and 12 bases lay in between. Here the CDR3 reads CASRPTVSSNQPQHF. DNA of the CDR3: TGTGCCAGCAGACCGACGGTCAGTAGCAATCAGCCCCAGCATTTT.

V usage is TRBV2 and J usage is TRBJ2-7; D possibly corresponds to TRBD2 (7 bases). The CDR3 extends over 15 amino acids. V lost 6 bases and J 7 bases, leaving 22 bases between the germline ends. The germline gives CDR1 SNHLY, CDR2 FYNNEI. CDR3 in amino acids: CASSPPGGRSWEQYV. Here the CDR3 DNA reads TGTGCCAGCAGCCCCCCCGGGGGGCGGTCGTGGGAGCAGTACGTC.

The table lists this clonotype with many counts. The chain joins TRBV7-8 to TRBJ2-1; no clear D gene. Trimming left V 8 bases short and J 8 bases short, with 10 bases between. The CDR3 is 11 amino acids. CDR1 is SGHVS, CDR2 FQNEAQ, per germline. In DNA, the CDR3 is TGTGCCAGCGCTTGGTCCTATGAGCAGTTCTTC. Its translation is CASAWSYEQFF.

The chain links TRBV11-1 to TRBJ2-1; 9 nucleotides agree with TRBD2. Unmatched junction bases numbered 21, after V lost 4 bases and J lost 5 bases. The germline V gene encodes CDR1 SGHAT and CDR2 FQDESV (reference sequence). This CDR3 region has 20 residues. For the CDR3, the DNA is TGTGCCAGCAGCTCAATACTAAGCGGGAGGTTGGGGGTAGGCCACAATGAGCAGTTCTTC. This sequence encodes CASSSILSGRLGVGHNEQFF.

The gene calls are TRBV7-9 and TRBJ2-2; D is uncertain. CDR3 length equals 14 residues. Germline V CDR1 and CDR2: SEHNR, FQNEAQ (reference sequence). V was clipped by 1 base and J by 6 bases, with 9 bases between them. In DNA form, the CDR3 reads TGTGCCAGCAGCTTAGGCTCCATTCCCGGGGAGCTGTTTTTT. It encodes CASSLGSIPGELFF.